This T cell receptor beta chain was sequenced during a study of blood T cell repertoires in COVID-19. Authors' data handling: Reference gene primer amplification yielded estimated nucleated cell counts. Sequencing used immunoSEQ multiplex PCR; TCRdb keeps in-frame clones, though not all of them. V, J and clone size were drawn from that table, and D and trimming were deduced from the DNA. The sample lists 160,000 or so clones, 80% occurring once. CDR3 length: 16 residues. Germline V gene data show CDR1 as SGHRS and CDR2 as YFSETQ. Between the trimmed V and J ends, which lost 1 base and 5 bases, there was a span of 16 bases.

Material for sequencing was PBMCs or T cells enriched from blood (not recorded which). This chain uses TRBV5-1 with TRBJ2-1, with no clear D. The sequence was obtained from an older woman who had recovered from COVID-19. The CDR3 loop reads CASSLSTTYLNNEQFF. CDR3 coding DNA: TGCGCCAGCAGCTTGTCTACCACTTACCTAAACAATGAGCAGTTCTTC.